Each of the 16 T cell receptor beta chains below was sequenced from the same sample in a study of T cell repertoires in cytomegalovirus infection. Each CDR3 protein gets one entry after TCRdb re-called the reads with MiXCR. The table includes hundreds of thousands of distinct CDR3 sequences, roughly 15% detected once. What was sequenced was PBMCs. These receptors were obtained from a human donor in good health (CMV status not recorded). Some clones in this sample may be carry-over from other donors' samples.

The chain recombines TRBV27 with TRBJ2-2, with TRBD2 matching over 14 bases. Per the germline V gene, CDR1 is MNHEY and CDR2 is SMNVEV (reference sequence). The CDR3 is 20 residues long. Germline trimming cut 7 bases from V and 0 bases from J; bases unmatched to any gene: 13. DNA of the CDR3: TGTGCCAGCAAAGACGGACTAGCGGGGGGTCTTTACGCGAACACCGGGGAGCTGTTTTTT. Its protein product is CASKDGLAGGLYANTGELFF.

This clonotype was seen only a few times. This chain uses TRBV29-1 with TRBJ2-5; TRBD1 aligns across 9 bases. V shed 1 base and J 8 bases; nucleotides not matched to a gene: 8. This CDR3 comprises 14 residues. Germline CDR1 reads SQVTM; CDR2 reads ANQGSEA. The CDR3: CSVEGPGTGYTQYF. In nucleotides, the CDR3 is TGCAGCGTTGAAGGACCCGGGACAGGGTATACCCAGTACTTC.

This clonotype was observed a few times. The chain has TRBV20-1 and TRBJ2-2; perhaps TRBD1 as D (5 bases). Trimming removed 5 bases from V and 6 bases from J, with 16 bases in between. CDR1 is DFQATT and CDR2 is SNEGSKA in the germline V gene (reference sequence). This CDR3 contains 14 residues. The CDR3 DNA is TGCAGTGCTCATCGGACAATAAGTCCCGGGGAGCTGTTTTTT. It is translated as CSAHRTISPGELFF.

The table lists this clonotype with a few counts. The V call is TRBV5-1, the J call TRBJ2-5, with D maybe TRBD2 (6 bases). V was pared by 1 base and J by 2 bases, with 12 bases between. CDR1 is SGHRS and CDR2 is YFSETQ in the germline V gene. CDR3 length: 15 residues. The DNA of the CDR3 is TGCGCCAGCAGCTTGTTTTTAGCGGTTCAAGAGACCCAGTACTTC. Translating gives CASSLFLAVQETQYF.

The table lists this clonotype with many counts. In DNA, the CDR3 is TGTGCCAGCAGACCCCCTCAAGGGCAGTCGTGGGAAGGGCAGTATTTT. This sequence encodes CASRPPQGQSWEGQYF. The gene calls are TRBV7-2 and TRBJ2-3; D unresolved. The CDR3 is 16 amino acids. CDR1 and CDR2 (germline): SGHTA, FQGNSA. Deletions cut 6 bases from V and 11 bases from J, with 27 bases between.

This rearrangement joins TRBV11-2 to TRBJ2-3; D is unclear. Looked up from germline, CDR1 is SGHAT and CDR2 is FQNNGV. Trimming stripped 1 base from V and 6 bases from J, with 8 bases between. This CDR3 is built from 13 residues. DNA for the CDR3: TGTGCCAGCAGCTTAGTAGTTCCGGATACGCAGTATTTT. It specifies CASSLVVPDTQYF.

This clonotype was counted ten times or more. V is TRBV11-2 and J is TRBJ1-1; no firm D call. V was clipped by 5 bases and J by 0 bases, with 16 bases between them. The germline gives CDR1 SGHAT, CDR2 FQNNGV. CDR3 length: 16 amino acids. The CDR3 region has the DNA TGTGCCAGCAGCCTCCATACGGCAAACATGAACACTGAAGCTTTCTTT. This encodes CASSLHTANMNTEAFF. The whole variable domain, remainder taken from reference TRBV11-2 and TRBJ1-1, is EAGVAQSPRYKIIEKRQSVAFWCNPISGHATLYWYQQILGQGPKLLIQFQNNGVVDDSQLPKDRFSAERLKGVDSTLKIQPAKLEDSAVYLCASSLHTANMNTEAFFGQGTRLTVV.

Ten or more counts support this clonotype. This sequence joins TRBV12-3 or TRBV12-4 and TRBJ2-1, with 10 positions matching TRBD1. This CDR3 is built from 15 residues. Trimming cost V 5 bases and J 7 bases; bases outside gene matches: 8. The CDR3 DNA reads as TGTGCCAGCAGTCCTAGACAGGGGGCGGTAAATGAGCAGTTCTTC. Protein product: CASSPRQGAVNEQFF.

This clonotype was seen a few times. CDR3 DNA: TGCAGTGCTAGAGGACTAGCGGGGAACGGGGATACGCAGTATTTT. Translated: CSARGLAGNGDTQYF. This chain connects TRBV20-1 to TRBJ2-3; 11 nucleotides agree with TRBD2. Germline-derived CDR1 and CDR2 are DFQATT and SNEGSKA (reference sequence). This CDR3 is 15 amino acids long. The V segment lost 1 base and the J segment 6 bases; nucleotides outside the gene matches: 6.

This clonotype was counted many times. The chain uses TRBV10-3 and TRBJ1-1, with 11 positions matching TRBD1. Trimming removed 10 bases from V and 5 bases from J; junction bases left unmatched: 12. Germline V gene sequence: CDR1 ENHRY, CDR2 SYGVKD. The length of the CDR3 is 15 residues. The CDR3 region has the DNA TGTGCCACACGGACAGGGGGCACATTTTTGACTGAAGCTTTCTTT. This encodes CATRTGGTFLTEAFF.

This clonotype was seen at least ten times. The chain links TRBV7-2 to TRBJ2-5; D is undetermined. Deletions cut 2 bases from V and 2 bases from J, with 9 bases between. Germline assignment: CDR1 SGHTA and CDR2 FQGNSA. The CDR3 spans 14 residues. DNA of the CDR3: TGTGCCAGCAGCTTATATAGTCCGCAAGAGACCCAGTACTTC. This encodes CASSLYSPQETQYF.

This clonotype was observed at least ten times. This chain links TRBV28 with TRBJ2-7, with a weak D call TRBD2 (7 bases). There are 16 residues in the CDR3. V lost 4 bases to trimming and J lost 2 bases, with 18 bases between them. Germline values: CDR1 MDHEN, CDR2 SYDVKM. The DNA for the CDR3 is TGTGCCAGCAGTTCGCCCCGGGGGGCCGTCACCTACGAGCAGTACTTC. Residues: CASSSPRGAVTYEQYF.

This clonotype appeared a few times. V and J are TRBV2 and TRBJ2-3; D is unresolved. Germline V gives CDR1 SNHLY, CDR2 FYNNEI. V was clipped by 8 bases and J by 2 bases, with 8 bases between them. The CDR3 totals 12 residues. The CDR3 nucleotides are TGTGCCAGCGGTGGTGACACAGATACGCAGTATTTT. Encoded protein: CASGGDTDTQYF.

V usage is TRBV11-2 and J usage is TRBJ2-7; the D gene is possibly TRBD1 (6 bases). Trimming removed 8 bases at V and 6 bases at J, with 17 bases between. The CDR3 covers 13 residues. Looked up from germline, CDR1 is SGHAT and CDR2 is FQNNGV. The CDR3 spells CASDSDRFGEQYF. The CDR3 DNA reads TGTGCCAGCGACTCAGACAGGTTCGGCGAGCAGTACTTC.

In its sample, this clonotype was seen a few times. The chain has TRBV12-3 or TRBV12-4 and TRBJ2-7; a weak D match, TRBD1 (6 bases). The V end lost 1 base, the J end lost 6 bases, and 16 bases lay between the germline ends. The CDR3 loop spans 15 amino acids. CDR3: CASSLVPRGVGEQYF. The CDR3 nucleotides are TGTGCCAGCAGTTTAGTCCCCAGGGGCGTTGGCGAGCAGTACTTC.

The chain combines TRBV28 with TRBJ1-6; D might be TRBD1 (5 bases). Per germline, CDR1 MDHEN and CDR2 SYDVKM. The germline V and J ends were trimmed by 6 bases and 8 bases, with 14 bases remaining between them. This CDR3 spans 14 amino acids. The CDR3 spells CASRMSTRDSPLHF. CDR3 DNA sequence: TGTGCCAGCAGGATGTCAACCAGGGATTCACCCCTCCACTTT.